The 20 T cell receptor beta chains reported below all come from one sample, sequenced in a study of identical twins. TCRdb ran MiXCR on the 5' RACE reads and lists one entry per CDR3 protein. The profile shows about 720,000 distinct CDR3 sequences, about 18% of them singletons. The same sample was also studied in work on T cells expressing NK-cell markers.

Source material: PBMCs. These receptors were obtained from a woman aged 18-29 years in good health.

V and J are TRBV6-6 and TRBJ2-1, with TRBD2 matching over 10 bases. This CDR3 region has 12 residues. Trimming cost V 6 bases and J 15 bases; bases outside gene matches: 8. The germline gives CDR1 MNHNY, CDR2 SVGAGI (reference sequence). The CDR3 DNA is TGTGCCAGCAGCTATGAGCGGGAGGGTCGGTTCTTC. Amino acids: CASSYEREGRFF.

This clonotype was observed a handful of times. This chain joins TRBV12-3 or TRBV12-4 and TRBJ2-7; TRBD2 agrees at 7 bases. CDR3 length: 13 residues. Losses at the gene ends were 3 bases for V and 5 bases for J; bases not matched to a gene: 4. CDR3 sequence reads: CASSLGEGHEQYF. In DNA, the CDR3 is TGTGCCAGCAGTTTGGGGGAGGGACACGAGCAGTACTTC.

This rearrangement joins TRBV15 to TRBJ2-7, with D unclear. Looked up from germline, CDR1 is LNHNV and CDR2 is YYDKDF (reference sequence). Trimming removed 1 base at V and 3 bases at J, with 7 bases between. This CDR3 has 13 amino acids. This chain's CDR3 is CATSRGRDYEQYF. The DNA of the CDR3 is TGTGCCACCAGCAGAGGTAGGGACTACGAGCAGTACTTC.

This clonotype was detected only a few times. The CDR3 sequence is CASSLDRGKETQYF. The CDR3 DNA reads as TGTGCCAGCAGCCTGGACAGGGGGAAAGAGACCCAGTACTTC. The chain carries TRBV9 and TRBJ2-5, with 10 bases that match TRBD1. J lost 3 bases, V lost 4 bases, and 3 bases had no gene match. The CDR3 consists of 14 residues. Germline CDR1 is SGDLS and CDR2 is YYNGEE.

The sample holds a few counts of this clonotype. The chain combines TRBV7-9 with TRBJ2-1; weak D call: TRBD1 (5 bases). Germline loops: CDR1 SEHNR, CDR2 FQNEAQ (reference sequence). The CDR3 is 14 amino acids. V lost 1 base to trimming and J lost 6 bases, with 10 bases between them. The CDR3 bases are TGTGCCAGCAGCTTAGGTCGAGACAGCAATGAGCAGTTCTTC. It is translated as CASSLGRDSNEQFF.

CDR3 DNA: TGTGCCAGCACCCTAGGACAGACCTCATCTGATACGCAGTATTTT. Its protein product is CASTLGQTSSDTQYF. The rearrangement links TRBV7-2 to TRBJ2-3; the D gene is possibly TRBD1 (6 bases). Trimming left V 7 bases short and J 6 bases short, with 20 bases between. CDR1 is SGHTA, CDR2 FQGNSA, per germline. This CDR3 contains 15 residues. Complete variable domain (other parts from reference TRBV7-2 and TRBJ2-3): GAGVSQSPSNKVTEKGKDVELRCDPISGHTALYWYRQSLGQGLEFLIYFQGNSAPDKSGLPSDRFSAERTGGSVSTLTIQRTQQEDSAVYLCASTLGQTSSDTQYFGPGTRLTVL.

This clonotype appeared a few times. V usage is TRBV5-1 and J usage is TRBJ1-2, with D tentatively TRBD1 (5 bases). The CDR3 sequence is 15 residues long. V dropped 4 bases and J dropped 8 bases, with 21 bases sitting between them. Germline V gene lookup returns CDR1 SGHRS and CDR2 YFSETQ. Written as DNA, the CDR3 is TGCGCCAGCAGCCCGACCCGGGACTCAGAGGCGGGCTACACCTTC. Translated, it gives CASSPTRDSEAGYTF.

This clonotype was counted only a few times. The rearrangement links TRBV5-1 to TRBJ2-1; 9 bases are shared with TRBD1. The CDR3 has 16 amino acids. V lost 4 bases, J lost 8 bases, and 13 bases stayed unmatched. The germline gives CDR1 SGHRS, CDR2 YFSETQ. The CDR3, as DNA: TGCGCCAGCAGCCCCTACAGGACAGGGGTTGGCCATGAGCAGTTCTTC. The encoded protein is CASSPYRTGVGHEQFF.

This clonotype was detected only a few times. CDR3 nucleotides: TGTGCCAGCAGTACTAGCCGGGGGAGCACAGATACGCAGTATTTT. It yields the protein CASSTSRGSTDTQYF. The V gene is TRBV6-4, the J gene TRBJ2-3; possibly TRBD2 for D (6 bases). The CDR3 consists of 15 residues. Trimming removed 5 bases at V and 0 bases at J, with 12 bases between. Germline V gene sequence: CDR1 MRHNA, CDR2 SNTAGT.

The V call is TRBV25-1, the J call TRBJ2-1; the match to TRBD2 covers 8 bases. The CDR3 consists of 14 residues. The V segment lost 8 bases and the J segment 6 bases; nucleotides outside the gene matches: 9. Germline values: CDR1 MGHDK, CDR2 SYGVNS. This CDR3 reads CASGVPTSANEQFF. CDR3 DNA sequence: TGTGCCAGCGGGGTCCCGACTAGCGCCAATGAGCAGTTCTTC.

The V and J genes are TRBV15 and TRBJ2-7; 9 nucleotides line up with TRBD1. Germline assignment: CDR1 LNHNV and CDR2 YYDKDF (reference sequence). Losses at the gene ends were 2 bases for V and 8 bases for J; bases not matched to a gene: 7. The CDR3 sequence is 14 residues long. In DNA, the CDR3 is TGTGCCACCAGCAGAACGACAACAGGGGGCAAGCAGTACTTC. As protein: CATSRTTTGGKQYF.

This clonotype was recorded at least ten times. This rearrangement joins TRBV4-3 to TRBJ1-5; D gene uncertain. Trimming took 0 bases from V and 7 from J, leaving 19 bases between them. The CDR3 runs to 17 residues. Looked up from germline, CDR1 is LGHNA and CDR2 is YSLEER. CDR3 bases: TGCGCCAGCAGCCAAGAGCCCCTAACCCCCATGGGGCAGCCCCAGCATTTT. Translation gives CASSQEPLTPMGQPQHF.

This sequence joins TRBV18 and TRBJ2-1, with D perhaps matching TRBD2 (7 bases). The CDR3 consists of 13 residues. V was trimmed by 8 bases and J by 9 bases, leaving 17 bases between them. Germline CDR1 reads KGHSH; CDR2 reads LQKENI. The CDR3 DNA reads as TGTGCCAGCCGGGGGGCTTTGCTGGGTGAGCAGTTCTTC. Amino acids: CASRGALLGEQFF. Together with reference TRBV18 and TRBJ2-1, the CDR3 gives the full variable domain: NAGVMQNPRHLVRRRGQEARLRCSPMKGHSHVYWYRQLPEEGLKFMVYLQKENIIDESGMPKERFSAEFPKEGPSILRIQQVVRGDSAAYFCASRGALLGEQFFGPGTRLTVL.

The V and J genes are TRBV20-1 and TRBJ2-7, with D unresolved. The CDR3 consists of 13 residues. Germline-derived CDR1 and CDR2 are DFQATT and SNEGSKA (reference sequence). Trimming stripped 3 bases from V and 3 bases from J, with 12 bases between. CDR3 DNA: TGCAGTGCTAGCGGTGCGGATAGCTACGAGCAGTACTTC. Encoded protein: CSASGADSYEQYF.

The CDR3 DNA reads as TGTGCCAGCAGCTTGGAGCTAGCGGGAGCCGGGGAGCTGTTTTTT. Translating it yields CASSLELAGAGELFF. J is TRBJ2-2 and V is TRBV7-2, with TRBD2 matching over 10 bases. Germline V lookup: CDR1 SGHTA, CDR2 FQGNSA. CDR3 length: 15 amino acids. J gave up 6 bases and V 3 bases, and 4 bases lay outside the gene matches.

As DNA, the CDR3 is TGCAGTGCTAGACAGGGCGGGGGCACAGATACGCAGTATTTT. Protein product: CSARQGGGTDTQYF. The rearrangement uses TRBV20-1 and TRBJ2-3; D might be TRBD2 (6 bases). The CDR3 is 14 residues long. CDR1 is DFQATT, CDR2 SNEGSKA, per germline (reference sequence). Trimming cost V 2 bases and J 1 base, with 10 bases left between them.

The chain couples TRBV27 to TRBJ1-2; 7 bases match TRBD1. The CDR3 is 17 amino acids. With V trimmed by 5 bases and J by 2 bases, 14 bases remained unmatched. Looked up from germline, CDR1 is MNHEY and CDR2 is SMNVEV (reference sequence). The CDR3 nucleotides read TGTGCCAGCAGTCCAGGGACAGTCGTCCTTGGGAACTATGGCTACACCTTC. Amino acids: CASSPGTVVLGNYGYTF.

CDR3 region: CSGYRQAETQYF. As DNA, the CDR3 is TGCAGCGGATACCGGCAGGCCGAGACCCAGTACTTC. This chain uses TRBV29-1 with TRBJ2-5, with D unresolved. CDR3 length equals 12 residues. With 7 bases removed from V and 5 bases from J, the gap between germline ends came to 14 bases. CDR1 SQVTM and CDR2 ANQGSEA come from the germline V gene.

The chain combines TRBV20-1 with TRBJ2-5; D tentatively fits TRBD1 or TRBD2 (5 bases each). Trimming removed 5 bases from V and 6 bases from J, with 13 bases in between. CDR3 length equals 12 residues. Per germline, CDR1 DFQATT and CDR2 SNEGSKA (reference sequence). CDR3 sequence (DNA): TGCAGTGCTGGGGGTGGCGTGCAGACCCAGTACTTC. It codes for CSAGGGVQTQYF.

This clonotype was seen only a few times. The CDR3: CASSRRGLSQYF. CDR3 coding DNA: TGCGCCAGCAGCAGACGCGGCCTTTCGCAGTATTTT. V usage is TRBV5-1 and J usage is TRBJ2-3; D ambiguous. This CDR3 spans 12 amino acids. Trimming stripped 4 bases from V and 10 bases from J, with 13 bases between. Germline V gene lookup returns CDR1 SGHRS and CDR2 YFSETQ.